This T cell receptor beta chain was sequenced during a study of shared clonotypes between healthy human individuals. At the level of the study: A donor's plate count was three for CD4 naive and three for CD4 memory; CD8 naive had two and CD8 memory one. Study results and caveats: Sharing across a handful of donors was seen in 5% to 5.5% of naive CD4 clonotypes.

At the deep level, the assay was run. Sequencing was performed with immunoSEQ multiplex PCR; in TCRdb, only in-frame clones are kept and a portion is missing. The sample holds around 300,000 clones, over 75% seen once. Worth noting for this clone: The antigen is undetermined.

Germline lookup yields CDR1 MNHEY and CDR2 SMNVEV (reference sequence). There are 14 residues in the CDR3. Trimming took 0 bases from V and 3 from J, leaving 8 bases between them. The TCR sequence derives from a man between 18 and 35 years old in good health. Sequencing input: memory CD8+ T cells sorted from blood. Subset denoted: CD45RO+ cells pooled with CCR7-negative TemRA cells. V gene TRBV27 combines with J gene TRBJ1-2; TRBD1 is a possible D gene (5 bases). In nucleotides, the CDR3 is TGTGCCAGCAGTTTATCGACGGGGGACTATGGCTACACCTTC. Translated: CASSLSTGDYGYTF.